This T cell receptor beta chain emerged from a study of shared clonotypes between healthy human individuals (TCRdb year 2020). A note on the overall study: Two women and a few men aged 18 to 49 years were included in the cohort. For each donor, CD4 naive and CD4 memory were each run on three plates, CD8 naive on two plates, and CD8 memory on one plate. The study deeply sequenced blood TCR repertoires of five healthy adults to estimate repertoire size and the extent of clonotype sharing between individuals. Libraries were prepared and TCR repertoires were sequenced by different laboratories using diverse techniques, in order to increase sequencing depth and limit assay-specific biases. Leukapheresis yielded between about 0.94 and 8.9 billion PBMCs per donor. Points the paper makes about the study in general: Because the study included a small number of donors, the genetic and exposure-history diversity represented was limited. Rarefaction of sorted-subset datasets indicated incomplete sequencing despite the large sequencing depth. Naive subsets generally had larger estimated clonotype richness than memory subsets did. Only blood was sampled, and tissue TCR repertoires likely differ from those in blood. When several donors were compared, the shared fraction of clonotypes was roughly 4.8% for naive CD4, roughly 3.4% for naive CD8, roughly 2.5% for memory CD4, and less than 0.5% for memory CD8. Clonotypes shared by all four sorted-subset donors showed higher generation probabilities than non-shared clonotypes. Based on pairwise subsampling, the degree of clonotype sharing among donors was expected to be affected by sequencing depth.

CD8 naive samples were obtained by positive selection for CCR7 among CD45RO-negative cells, yielding a CD45RA+CCR7+ population from which TemRA cells were excluded. Donors were healthy HIV-negative adults with no recently reported acute infections or vaccinations. Only Caucasian adults living in Nashville, Tennessee, USA were represented among the donors. Blood was obtained by leukapheresis, after which PBMCs were separated by Ficoll-Histopaque density gradient centrifugation and cryopreserved in liquid nitrogen vapor phase. Analytical flow cytometry was used to check the purity and quantity of each magnetically sorted T cell population. From each sorted fraction, genomic DNA was isolated and quantified by UV absorbance on a Nanodrop 2000c. About this clone: Its target antigen remains unknown. Base qualities are not provided; no much larger clone lies one nucleotide away.

TCR CDR3 regions were amplified from genomic DNA by multiplex PCR using the deep immunoSEQ assay. Extracted genomic DNA from each cell subset was distributed evenly across all wells of several immunoSEQ 96-well plates, and each plate was treated as a replicate. For sorted subsets, 200 to 250 ng of genomic DNA, equivalent to some 30,000 T cell genomes, went into each replicate PCR. Purified libraries were quantified with a Qubit 3.0 fluorometer, sized on a Bioanalyzer 2100, and re-quantified with the KAPA Library Quantification kit. Every immunoSEQ 96-well plate was sequenced on a separate single-read 150-cycle Illumina NextSeq 550 flow cell. The authors' analysis ran thus. The immunoSEQ output contained only junctional sequences without quality scores, so filtering could not match that applied to full-length reads. Sequences were annotated with PyIR, a Python wrapper for IgBLAST v1.9, using IMGT germline references to assign V/J genes and CDR3. Any read was removed if the V/J assignment was weak (E-value above 1e-6), the CDR3 was missing, or the read contained stop codons, out-of-frame junctions, or ambiguous translated residues. V3J clonotypes were defined as sequences sharing an identical inferred V gene, J gene, and CDR3 amino acid sequence. The percentage overlap between two repertoires was calculated by dividing the number of shared unique clonotypes by the size of the smaller repertoire. Three approaches were used to assess repertoire richness: RTK rarefaction, the Chao1 estimator, and Recon v2.1 estimates of unobserved clonotypes. Generation probabilities were computed with OLGA for all TCRbeta clonotypes obtained by the gDNA method from several donors. TCRdb stores this immuneACCESS table with in-frame sequences only. Part of the clones is absent; in the studies checked, under half of the shortfall reflects unresolved V genes, and no reason is known for the rest. That table supplies the V and J calls and clone size; D and trimming were determined from the DNA. Present in this sample are more than 500,000 clones, 85% to 95% of which were seen just once. Over 0.09% of the sample goes to the ten largest clones.

The CDR3 numbers 16 residues from cysteine through phenylalanine. Only CDR3 DNA remains: 48 bases, in frame from the first base. V and J are truncated by 0 bases and 3 bases respectively, leaving an intervening sequence of 15 bases. The germline V gene encodes CDR1 LGHNA and CDR2 YNFKEQ. This chain joins TRBV4-2 to TRBJ2-7; the D gene is perhaps TRBD2, from 5 matching bases. The clonotype comes from a woman younger than 45 in good health. Sequenced: naive CD8+ T cells sorted from blood. What the cell subset or site label conveys for this sample: CD45RA+CCR7+. The DNA reads as follows: TGTGCCAGCAGCCAAGATCTGGGGAGACTTAGCTACGAGCAGTACTTC. It specifies CASSQDLGRLSYEQYF.